A selection of T cell receptor beta chains follows, all from one sample in a study of blood T cell repertoires in COVID-19. The method was immunoSEQ multiplex PCR; TCRdb's version includes in-frame clones alone and lacks a portion of them. The table records about 55,000 clones, roughly four fifths of them present only once. Sequenced: peripheral blood. Source of these receptors: an older woman with acute or convalescent COVID-19. Each CDR3 is given with its conserved first and last residue.

v_call	cdr3_aa
TRBV12-3/TRBV12-4	CASSTKEGYTF
TRBV3-1/TRBV3-2	CASSQGRGQPQHF
TRBV7-9	CASSPRLAGIHNEQFF
TRBV29-1	CSTLRGHTEAFF
TRBV10-3	CAIRRTGEGNTIYF
TRBV10-2	CASSFDRGVKYEQYF
TRBV28	CASTISNSPLHF
TRBV30	CAWILAGGKEQFF
TRBV30	CAWSGLGELNQPQHF
TRBV19	CASHRDRGYGYTF
TRBV19	CASSPTDRSSYGYTF
TRBV5-6	CASSPGGTGGMTQYF
TRBV28	CASSPQAGGSYEQYF
TRBV4-1	CASSPQRAGGGEKLFF
TRBV6-6	CASTPTGEYGYTF
TRBV5-4	CASSSKTGTIYGYTF
TRBV30	CAWSLTGGVSGNTIYF
TRBV10-3	CAISDMGADTEAFF
TRBV28	CASRGGPDTQYF
TRBV2	CASGAGGNEKLFF
TRBV2	CASSLQGASNQPQHF
TRBV27	CASSLLSGASLSPLHF
TRBV19	CASSRGLAGGQETQYF
TRBV27	CASSFEENTEAFF
TRBV19	CASSRTLQGYGYTF
TRBV19	CASSPRDSGNTIYF
TRBV2	CASSGRQGGSNQPQHF
TRBV12-3/TRBV12-4	CASSAGHTYEQYF
TRBV6-5	CASSYDSHPAKQYF
TRBV19	CATSPTGNYGYTF
TRBV15	CATSGQGGNQPQHF
TRBV9	CASSVGGESNTEAFF
TRBV7-6	CASSLSSGSVREQYF
TRBV7-9	CASSSDYRNYNEQFF
TRBV6-1	CASSELAGGEYEQYF
TRBV4-2	CASSQDWAGFQPQHF
TRBV30	CAWSVTRSTEAFF
TRBV7-9	CASSTPGTSGKGTLYEQYF
TRBV18	CASSPKQATEAFF
TRBV4-1	CASSQVKFSGGGAPSNEQFF
TRBV19	CASSTGLAGGTPGELFF